This T cell receptor (beta chain) was sequenced for a study of T-cell reconstitution after alpha-beta-depleted transplantation in children. This clonotype was counted many times. What it recognizes is unknown. Study-level findings and limits: Expanded graft clones numbering several hundred reportedly gave rise to alpha-beta T cells about two months after transplant.

The germline V and J ends were trimmed by 1 base and 4 bases, with 11 bases remaining between them. The germline gives CDR1 SGHAT, CDR2 FQNNGV. There are 15 residues in the CDR3. Preparation of the TCRbeta library was carried out with unique molecular identifiers. TCRdb reanalysed the PCR reads using MiXCR and keeps one entry per CDR3 protein. There are 120,000 to 150,000 distinct CDR3 sequences in the sample; roughly 8.8% occur only once, and about a sixth lies in the top ten. The receptor was isolated from a female patient under 10 years old who had a stem cell transplant for congenital amegakaryocytic thrombocytopenia, so the T cells may come from the graft donor. Sample: PBMCs, mostly from graft donor cells, taken 180 days after TCRalphabeta/CD19-depleted stem cell transplant. The chain joins TRBV11-2 to TRBJ2-1; weak D call: TRBD2 (6 bases). The DNA for the CDR3 is TGTGCCAGCAGCTTAGTAGGCGGGAAATACAATGAGCAGTTCTTC. This gives the protein CASSLVGGKYNEQFF.